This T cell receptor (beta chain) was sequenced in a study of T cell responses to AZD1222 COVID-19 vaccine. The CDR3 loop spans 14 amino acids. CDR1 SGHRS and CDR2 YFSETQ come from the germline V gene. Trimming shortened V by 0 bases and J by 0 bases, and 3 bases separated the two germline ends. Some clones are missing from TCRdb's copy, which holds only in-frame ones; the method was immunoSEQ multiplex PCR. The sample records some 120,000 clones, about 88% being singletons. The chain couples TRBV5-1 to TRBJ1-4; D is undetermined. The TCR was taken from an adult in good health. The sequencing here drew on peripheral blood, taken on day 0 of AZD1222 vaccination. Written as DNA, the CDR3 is TGCGCCAGCAGCTTGGGGTCAACTAATGAAAAACTGTTTTTT. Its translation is CASSLGSTNEKLFF.